A single sample is the source of the 25 T cell receptor beta chains below, sequenced in a study of T-cell reconstitution after alpha-beta-depleted transplantation in children. The library targeted TCRbeta and was prepared with unique molecular identifiers. Each CDR3 protein gets one entry after TCRdb re-called the PCR reads with MiXCR. The table includes 640,000 or so distinct CDR3 sequences, over 15% detected once. The specimen comprised PBMCs from the stem cell graft donor, sampled from the stem cell graft. These receptors originate from a human donor who donated a stem cell graft to a child with acute myeloid leukemia.

V and J are TRBV7-2 and TRBJ1-2; D is undetermined. V dropped 2 bases and J dropped 7 bases, with 14 bases sitting between them. The CDR3 is made up of 14 amino acids. The V gene's germline CDR1 is SGHTA and CDR2 FQGNSA. The chain's CDR3 is CASSLSPGFGGYTF. CDR3 bases: TGTGCCAGCAGCTTATCACCGGGATTCGGTGGCTACACCTTC.

This clonotype was detected only a few times. The V call is TRBV12-3 or TRBV12-4, the J call TRBJ1-1; D not resolved. Trimming removed 5 bases from V and 5 bases from J, with 12 bases in between. CDR3 length: 13 residues. In DNA form, the CDR3 reads TGTGCCAGCAGTACGGGCAGCTGGACTGAAGCTTTCTTT. This encodes CASSTGSWTEAFF.

A few counts support this clonotype. The V and J genes are TRBV11-3 and TRBJ2-3; a weak D match, TRBD1 (5 bases). Trimming took off 5 bases at V and 3 bases at J, with 12 bases between the two ends. Looked up from germline, CDR1 is SGHNT and CDR2 is YENEEA. The CDR3 is 14 amino acids. The CDR3 bases are TGTGCCAGCAGCCCTGCCAGGGCGACAGATACGCAGTATTTT. It codes for CASSPARATDTQYF. The whole variable domain, remainder taken from reference TRBV11-3 and TRBJ2-3, is EAGVVQSPRYKIIEKKQPVAFWCNPISGHNTLYWYLQNLGQGPELLIRYENEEAVDDSQLPKDRFSAERLKGVDSTLKIQPAELGDSAVYLCASSPARATDTQYFGPGTRLTVL.

The sample holds many counts of this clonotype. In DNA, the CDR3 is TGCAGTGCTGTAACCGCCGGGACACCCTCCTACAATGAGCAGTTCTTC. It is translated as CSAVTAGTPSYNEQFF. The chain uses TRBV20-1 and TRBJ2-1; D is possibly TRBD1 (6 bases). Trimming shortened V by 5 bases and J by 0 bases, and 17 bases separated the two germline ends. Per germline, CDR1 DFQATT and CDR2 SNEGSKA (reference sequence). This CDR3 spans 16 amino acids.

This clonotype showed up many times. The chain couples TRBV20-1 to TRBJ1-6; maybe TRBD1 (5 bases). Germline CDR1 is DFQATT and CDR2 is SNEGSKA (reference sequence). CDR3 length: 16 residues. Trimming cost V 1 base and J 2 bases, with 12 bases left between them. The CDR3 DNA reads as TGCAGTGCTAGAGCCCGCGGGGGGGCCTATAATTCACCCCTCCACTTT. It specifies CSARARGGAYNSPLHF.

V is TRBV7-9 and J is TRBJ1-4, with D perhaps matching TRBD1 (5 bases). V lost 3 bases, J lost 0 bases, and 11 bases lay in between. Germline assignment: CDR1 SEHNR and CDR2 FQNEAQ (reference sequence). This CDR3 comprises 16 residues. The CDR3 protein is CASSLGETATNEKLFF. DNA for the CDR3: TGTGCCAGCAGCTTGGGGGAGACGGCAACTAATGAAAAACTGTTTTTT.

This clonotype turned up a few times. The rearrangement joins TRBV5-4 to TRBJ2-3, with 8 bases matching TRBD1. This CDR3 has 16 amino acids. Trimming at V came to 3 bases and at J to 1 base, leaving 7 bases not matched to a gene. Per the germline V gene, CDR1 is SGHNT and CDR2 is YYREEE (reference sequence). The DNA for the CDR3 is TGTGCCAGCAGCTCCCGACAGGGGCTCGGCACAGATACGCAGTATTTT. Its protein product is CASSSRQGLGTDTQYF.

This clonotype was picked up a small number of times. This chain links TRBV28 with TRBJ2-5; no clear D. CDR1 MDHEN and CDR2 SYDVKM come from the germline V gene. V shed 3 bases and J shed 5 bases, with 13 bases lying between them. The CDR3 loop spans 14 amino acids. The CDR3 sequence is CASSFVSRLETQYF. Written as DNA, the CDR3 is TGTGCCAGCAGTTTTGTGTCTAGGCTGGAGACCCAGTACTTC.

This clonotype was seen more than once but under ten times. The chain has TRBV24-1 and TRBJ2-7; 8 bases match TRBD1. V gave up 2 bases and J gave up 3 bases; unmatched junction bases: 2. The CDR3 consists of 14 residues. Germline-derived CDR1 and CDR2 are KGHDR and SFDVKD. In DNA form, the CDR3 reads TGTGCCACCAGTGATTCAGGGGGCGACTACGAGCAGTACTTC. Its protein is CATSDSGGDYEQYF.

In the case of this clonotype: A much larger clone sits a single nucleotide away, making a read error possible. For the CDR3, the DNA is TGTGCCAGCAGTGACGGTAATGAGCAGTTCTTC. As protein: CASSDGNEQFF. This chain joins TRBV6-4 and TRBJ2-1; D unclear. From germline, CDR1 is MRHNA and CDR2 SNTAGT. V gave up 2 bases and J gave up 7 bases, with 3 bases separating them. This CDR3 contains 11 residues.

This clonotype came up many times. This sequence joins TRBV20-1 and TRBJ2-3; 8 nucleotides agree with TRBD1. V gave up 2 bases and J gave up 5 bases; unmatched junction bases: 6. Germline CDR1 and CDR2: DFQATT and SNEGSKA (reference sequence). This CDR3 is built from 14 residues. CDR3 sequence (DNA): TGCAGTGCTAGAACTCAGGGGGCGGAAGATACGCAGTATTTT. It yields the protein CSARTQGAEDTQYF.

The table lists this clonotype with many counts. This chain connects TRBV10-3 to TRBJ2-7, with TRBD1 matching over 8 bases. CDR3 length: 15 amino acids. The germline CDR1 and CDR2 sequences are ENHRY and SYGVKD. J lost 2 bases, V lost 6 bases, and 9 bases had no gene match. The CDR3 DNA reads TGTGCCATCAGCCTCCTTAGGACAGGGACCTACGAGCAGTACTTC. Translated, it gives CAISLLRTGTYEQYF.

This clonotype was observed at least ten times. This sequence joins TRBV20-1 and TRBJ1-1; 11 bases map to TRBD1. The J segment lost 0 bases and the V segment lost 5 bases, leaving 8 bases of the junction unmatched. The germline V gene encodes CDR1 DFQATT and CDR2 SNEGSKA (reference sequence). The CDR3 extends over 16 amino acids. The CDR3 DNA reads TGCAGTGCTCCCTACGGGACAGGGGGTTTGAACACTGAAGCTTTCTTT. Translated: CSAPYGTGGLNTEAFF.

At least ten counts were recorded for this clonotype. The chain recombines TRBV7-2 with TRBJ2-1, with TRBD2 matching over 8 bases. Germline trimming cut 7 bases from V and 5 bases from J; bases unmatched to any gene: 13. Germline V lookup: CDR1 SGHTA, CDR2 FQGNSA. The CDR3 is 16 amino acids. The CDR3 DNA is TGTGCCAGCACCCTCTTCGGACTAGCATCCCACAATGAGCAGTTCTTC. This sequence encodes CASTLFGLASHNEQFF.

This clonotype was seen repeatedly, ten times or more. The CDR3 nucleotides are TGTGCCAGCAGCTTAGCGCAGGGCCAAACTAATCAGCCCCAGCATTTT. Protein sequence: CASSLAQGQTNQPQHF. The chain links TRBV7-4 to TRBJ1-5; weak D call: TRBD1 (5 bases). V was trimmed by 0 bases and J by 4 bases, leaving 13 bases between them. CDR1 and CDR2 from the germline V gene are SGHVT and SQSDAQ. This CDR3 contains 16 residues.

This clonotype was recorded a few times. The chain carries TRBV10-2 and TRBJ2-1; D uncertain. This CDR3 comprises 14 residues. Trimming took 6 bases from V and 0 from J, leaving 9 bases between them. Germline-derived CDR1 and CDR2 are WSHSY and SAAADI. CDR3 DNA: TGCGCCAGCAGGCCCCTTAGCTCCTACAATGAGCAGTTCTTC. Translating it yields CASRPLSSYNEQFF.

This clonotype was recorded a few times. The gene calls are TRBV12-3 or TRBV12-4 and TRBJ1-1, with no clear D. The CDR3 covers 14 residues. V gave up 6 bases and J gave up 4 bases, with 15 bases separating them. In DNA form, the CDR3 reads TGTGCCAGCAGCCGTACAAGGGCGGCCACTGAAGCTTTCTTT. It encodes CASSRTRAATEAFF.

There are many counts of this clonotype. The V call is TRBV20-1, the J call TRBJ2-3, with 11 bases matching TRBD2. The CDR3 sequence is 16 residues long. Germline V gene sequence: CDR1 DFQATT, CDR2 SNEGSKA (reference sequence). The V and J ends lost 3 bases and 3 bases, in that order; junction bases with no gene match: 8. CDR3 sequence: CSASAGLAVGTDTQYF. For the CDR3, the DNA is TGCAGTGCTAGCGCGGGACTAGCGGTTGGAACAGATACGCAGTATTTT.

The table lists this clonotype with a few counts. V usage is TRBV29-1 and J usage is TRBJ2-2; the D call may be TRBD1 or TRBD2 (5 bases each). The CDR3 contains 17 residues. Germline V gives CDR1 SQVTM, CDR2 ANQGSEA. With 6 bases removed from V and 3 bases from J, the gap between germline ends came to 23 bases. CDR3 sequence reads: CSVGTRTGTEHTGELFF. DNA for the CDR3: TGCAGCGTGGGAACCCGCACCGGGACCGAGCACACCGGGGAGCTGTTTTTT.

The chain employs TRBV7-2 and TRBJ2-1; 8 bases map to TRBD1. This CDR3 comprises 15 residues. Trimming removed 0 bases from V and 8 bases from J; junction bases left unmatched: 6. The germline gives CDR1 SGHTA, CDR2 FQGNSA. This chain's CDR3 is CASSLAGNRGDEQFF. CDR3 nucleotides: TGTGCCAGCAGCTTAGCAGGAAACAGGGGGGATGAGCAGTTCTTC.

This clonotype has just a few counts. This chain connects TRBV20-1 to TRBJ1-6, with 11 bases lining up with TRBD1. V lost 5 bases to trimming and J lost 10 bases; unmatched junction nucleotides: 10. Germline V gene lookup returns CDR1 DFQATT and CDR2 SNEGSKA (reference sequence). The CDR3 length is 15 residues. CDR3 sequence (DNA): TGCAGTGCTCCTGCCCGGACAGGGGGCGGATCACCCCTCCACTTT. This translates into CSAPARTGGGSPLHF.

This clonotype has just a few counts. The V gene is TRBV5-6, the J gene TRBJ2-4, with D perhaps TRBD2 (6 bases). This CDR3 region has 15 residues. V shed 0 bases and J shed 1 base, with 8 bases lying between them. Germline V gene sequence: CDR1 SGHDT, CDR2 YYEEEE. This CDR3 is CASSLAAGAKNIQYF. In nucleotides, the CDR3 is TGTGCCAGCAGCTTGGCCGCGGGGGCCAAAAACATTCAGTACTTC. The full variable domain, completed using reference TRBV5-6 and TRBJ2-4, is DAGVTQSPTHLIKTRGQQVTLRCSPKSGHDTVSWYQQALGQGPQFIFQYYEEEERQRGNFPDRFSGHQFPNYSSELNVNALLLGDSALYLCASSLAAGAKNIQYFGAGTRLSVL.

This clonotype was seen at least ten times. The gene calls are TRBV10-3 and TRBJ1-3; perhaps TRBD1 as D (5 bases). V lost 8 bases and J 8 bases, leaving 19 bases between the germline ends. CDR1 is ENHRY, CDR2 SYGVKD, per germline. The CDR3 is made up of 14 amino acids. The CDR3 DNA sequence: TGTGCCATCCGGCTTGGGGCAGATCGAGACACCATATATTTT. Translating gives CAIRLGADRDTIYF.

The chain couples TRBV18 to TRBJ2-7; D is possibly TRBD1 (5 bases). Germline V gene data show CDR1 as KGHSH and CDR2 as LQKENI. V was trimmed by 2 bases and J by 5 bases, leaving 10 bases between them. CDR3 size: 13 residues. This chain's CDR3 is CASSPDQGDEQYV. The CDR3 nucleotides are TGTGCCAGCTCACCAGACCAGGGCGACGAGCAGTACGTC.

This clonotype has just a few counts. The genes are TRBV7-2 and TRBJ1-2; tentative D call: TRBD1 (5 bases). V dropped 5 bases and J dropped 2 bases, with 12 bases sitting between them. CDR1 is SGHTA and CDR2 is FQGNSA in the germline V gene. This CDR3 spans 14 amino acids. CDR3 in amino acids: CASSDDGGNYGYTF. The CDR3 coding sequence is TGTGCCAGCAGCGACGACGGGGGGAACTATGGCTACACCTTC.